This T cell receptor (beta chain) was captured by sequencing in a study of memory CD4+ T cells and cytomegalovirus serostatus. Using immunoSEQ multiplex PCR, the repertoire was profiled, and TCRdb retains in-frame clones only, with some absent. The top ten clones hold approximately 4.5% of a sample with over 65,000 clones, roughly 76% of them seen once. The CDR3 runs to 15 residues. Germline CDR1 SGHRS, CDR2 YFSETQ. After removal of 2 bases from V and 1 base from J, the junction contained 4 bases not matched to a gene. The sort gate was single viable CD3+CD4+CD8-CD45RO+ cells for memory CD4+ T cells.

The TCR originated in an adult in good health and CMV-seropositive. The gene calls are TRBV5-1 and TRBJ2-5; 8 positions agree with TRBD2. Source material: memory CD4+ T cells from blood. The CDR3 nucleotides read TGCGCCAGCAGCTTCGGAGCGGGGGCCCAAGAGACCCAGTACTTC. Amino acids: CASSFGAGAQETQYF. Variable domain in full (rest from reference TRBV5-1 and TRBJ2-5): KAGVTQTPRYLIKTRGQQVTLSCSPISGHRSVSWYQQTPGQGLQFLFEYFSETQRNKGNFPGRFSGRQFSNSRSEMNVSTLELGDSALYLCASSFGAGAQETQYFGPGTRLLVL.